This entry concerns a single TCR beta chain. The data originate from a study of blood T cell repertoires in COVID-19. Turning to the study itself: The samples span acute and convalescent COVID-19 from the United States, Italy and Spain. The analysed material was cDNA or gDNA that came from T cells, B-cell-depleted T cells, or PBMCs.

Authors' processing steps: Counts of nucleated cells, estimated from reference gene primer amplification, were obtained. Profiling relied on immunoSEQ multiplex PCR, and the TCRdb table lists in-frame clones only, not all of them. V and J calls and clone size follow that table, whereas D and trimming were derived from the DNA. The table has about 68,000 clones, about 86% seen once; the top ten hold 4.1%. The V gene's germline CDR1 is MNHEY and CDR2 SVGAGI. This CDR3 is 16 amino acids long. V shed 3 bases, J shed 3 bases, and the junction held 6 bases outside the gene matches. The source is a man over 45 with acute or convalescent COVID-19. Sequencing was done on a sample of peripheral blood. This chain joins TRBV6-5 and TRBJ2-3; the match to TRBD2 covers 10 bases. CDR3 loop: CASSYLAGEYTDTQYF. The CDR3 coding sequence is TGTGCCAGCAGTTATCTAGCGGGGGAATATACAGATACGCAGTATTTT.